This T cell receptor beta chain emerged from a study of identical twins. Whole-study findings and limits: A cross-sectional statistical analysis, not follow-up of the same donors, supported the conclusions.

To note about this clonotype: Its antigen remains unknown.

The germline gives CDR1 SQVTM, CDR2 ANQGSEA. Germline trimming cut 7 bases from V and 7 bases from J; bases unmatched to any gene: 6. The CDR3 runs to 12 residues. Using its own MiXCR run on the 5' RACE reads, TCRdb lists one record per CDR3 protein. The data contain approximately 490,000 distinct CDR3 sequences, approximately 20% of them singletons. These data were also reused for a study on yellow fever vaccine responses in identical twins.

The material sequenced was CD4+ T cells sorted from blood. The rearrangement links TRBV29-1 to TRBJ2-2, with 7 bases lining up with TRBD2. This receptor was taken from a young woman in good health. CDR3 region: CSALTSNGELFF. The CDR3 nucleotides read TGCAGCGCCCTGACTAGCAACGGGGAGCTGTTTTTT.